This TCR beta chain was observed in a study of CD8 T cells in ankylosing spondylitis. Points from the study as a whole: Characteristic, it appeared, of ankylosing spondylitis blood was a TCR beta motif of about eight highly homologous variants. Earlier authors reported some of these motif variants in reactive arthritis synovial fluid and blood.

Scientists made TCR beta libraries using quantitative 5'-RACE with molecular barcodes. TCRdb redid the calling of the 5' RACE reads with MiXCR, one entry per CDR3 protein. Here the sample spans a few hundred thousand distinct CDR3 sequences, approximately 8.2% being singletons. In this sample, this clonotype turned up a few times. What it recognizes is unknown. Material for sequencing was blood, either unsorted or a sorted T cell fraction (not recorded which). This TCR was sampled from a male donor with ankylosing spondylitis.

In DNA, the CDR3 is TGTGCCAGCGGAACCTATAATAGCAATCAGCCCCAGCATTTT. Translating it yields CASGTYNSNQPQHF. The chain combines TRBV6-2 or TRBV6-3 with TRBJ1-5; D ambiguous. The CDR3 has 14 residues. From germline, CDR1 is MNHEY and CDR2 SVGEGT. The germline V and J ends were trimmed by 8 bases and 0 bases, with 11 bases remaining between them.